This T cell receptor beta chain is drawn from a study of T cell responses to AZD1222 COVID-19 vaccine. Study conclusions and caveats: Seropositive at baseline were only a handful of AZD1222 recipients. Mostly white British, mostly female donors; authors suggested clonal diversity may be underestimated. Scientists sampled the repertoires only once the peak T cell response had passed.

Second doses at about 4 or about 12 weeks were pooled. Method: immunoSEQ multiplex PCR; TCRdb's copy keeps in-frame clones and lacks some. The repertoire holds roughly 120,000 clones, about 86% seen once, with 17% in the top ten. Concerning this clone itself: Its antigen is still unknown.

Sequencing was performed on peripheral blood, taken 28 days after the second AZD1222 dose. This sequence originates from an adult who received the AZD1222 COVID-19 vaccine.

CDR3: CATGTGGTTNEKLFF. The CDR3 DNA is TGCGCCACAGGGACAGGGGGCACAACTAATGAAAAACTGTTTTTT. The V and J genes are TRBV5-1 and TRBJ1-4; 12 nucleotides match TRBD1. CDR1 is SGHRS, CDR2 YFSETQ, per germline. The CDR3 has 15 amino acids. Unmatched junction bases numbered 3, after V lost 9 bases and J lost 0 bases. Using reference TRBV5-1 and TRBJ1-4 for the parts outside the CDR3, the full variable domain is KAGVTQTPRYLIKTRGQQVTLSCSPISGHRSVSWYQQTPGQGLQFLFEYFSETQRNKGNFPGRFSGRQFSNSRSEMNVSTLELGDSALYLCATGTGGTTNEKLFFGSGTQLSVL.